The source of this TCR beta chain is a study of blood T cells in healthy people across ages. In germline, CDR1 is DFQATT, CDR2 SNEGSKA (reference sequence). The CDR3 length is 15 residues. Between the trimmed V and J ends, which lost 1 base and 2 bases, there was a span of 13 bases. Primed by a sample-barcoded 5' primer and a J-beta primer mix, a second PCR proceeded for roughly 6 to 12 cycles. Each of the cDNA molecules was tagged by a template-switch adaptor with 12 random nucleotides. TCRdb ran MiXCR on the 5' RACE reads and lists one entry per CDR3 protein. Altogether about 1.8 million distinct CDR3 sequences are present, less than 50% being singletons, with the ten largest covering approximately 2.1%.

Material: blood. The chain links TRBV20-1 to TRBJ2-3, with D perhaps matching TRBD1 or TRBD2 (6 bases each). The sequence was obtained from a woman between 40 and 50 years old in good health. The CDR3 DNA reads TGCAGTGCTAGAGGAGGGGGGCAAAACACAGATACGCAGTATTTT. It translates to CSARGGGQNTDTQYF.